These 25 T cell receptor beta chains share one sample of origin, sequenced in a study of cytomegalovirus exposure and HLA in healthy donors. PCR primers comprised 60 Vbeta and 13 Jbeta primers. Data came from immunoSEQ multiplex PCR; TCRdb stores just in-frame clones and leaves some out. The table includes hundreds of thousands of clones, roughly 70% detected once. Specimen: PBMCs. The source is a female donor in good health and CMV-seronegative.

This chain links TRBV29-1 with TRBJ1-1; 8 bases line up with TRBD1. The CDR3 contains 15 residues. V dropped 3 bases and J dropped 2; count of bases not matched to a gene: 8. Germline CDR1 reads SQVTM; CDR2 reads ANQGSEA. The CDR3 sequence is CSVDRGQAGNTEAFF. The CDR3 DNA is TGCAGCGTTGATAGGGGACAGGCAGGAAACACTGAAGCTTTCTTT.

The chain combines TRBV7-7 with TRBJ2-5, with 9 bases that match TRBD1. The J segment lost 4 bases and the V segment lost 3 bases, leaving 6 bases of the junction unmatched. The germline V gene has CDR1 SSHAT and CDR2 FNYEAQ (reference sequence). CDR3 length equals 15 residues. The CDR3 here is CASSFDRGRRETQYF. DNA for the CDR3: TGTGCCAGCAGCTTCGACAGGGGGAGGAGAGAGACCCAGTACTTC.

This CDR3 reads CASSERTGGTDTQYF. The CDR3 coding sequence is TGCGCCAGCAGCGAGAGGACAGGGGGCACAGATACGCAGTATTTT. The V call is TRBV5-1, the J call TRBJ2-3; 9 bases align to TRBD1. This CDR3 spans 15 amino acids. CDR1 is SGHRS and CDR2 is YFSETQ in the germline V gene. Germline trimming cut 4 bases from V and 1 base from J; bases unmatched to any gene: 4.

V gene TRBV6-6 combines with J gene TRBJ2-7, with 13 bases identical to TRBD2. CDR1 MNHNY and CDR2 SVGAGI come from the germline V gene (reference sequence). V was pared by 6 bases and J by 2 bases, with 4 bases of the junction left unmatched. The CDR3 sequence is 15 residues long. The CDR3 loop reads CASRTGTSGTYEQYF. The CDR3 nucleotides read TGTGCCAGCAGGACCGGGACTAGCGGGACCTACGAGCAGTACTTC.

The gene calls are TRBV28 and TRBJ1-1, with D perhaps TRBD1 (5 bases). CDR1 and CDR2 (germline): MDHEN, SYDVKM. V lost 7 bases, J lost 4 bases, and 16 bases lay in between. This CDR3 comprises 14 residues. CDR3 nucleotide sequence: TGTGCCAGCAACCTCGGGGGATCGGGCACTGAAGCTTTCTTT. This gives the protein CASNLGGSGTEAFF.

This clone was seen just once. V usage is TRBV7-2 and J usage is TRBJ2-5, with D unclear. Germline CDR1 reads SGHTA; CDR2 reads FQGNSA. Trimming pared 1 base from V and 2 bases from J, leaving 8 bases between. The CDR3 spans 14 residues. The CDR3 coding sequence is TGTGCCAGCAGCTTAGGACTCTGGCAAGAGACCCAGTACTTC. Its translation is CASSLGLWQETQYF.

CDR3 region: CASSPGTSGSGWEETQYF. DNA for the CDR3: TGTGCCAGCAGCCCGGGGACTAGCGGGAGCGGATGGGAAGAGACCCAGTACTTC. This chain links TRBV5-8 with TRBJ2-5, with TRBD2 matching 14 bases. V was clipped by 4 bases and J by 3 bases; unmatched bases: 11. CDR1 is SGHTS, CDR2 YDEGEE, per germline. The CDR3 consists of 18 residues.

This clone was counted between two and nine times. The chain employs TRBV25-1 and TRBJ1-2; TRBD1 might be the D (5 bases). Per the germline V gene, CDR1 is MGHDK and CDR2 is SYGVNS. The CDR3 length is 12 residues. The V and J ends lost 6 bases and 4 bases respectively, with 9 bases between them. As DNA, the CDR3 is TGTGCCAGCAGGCACGGGGGCTATGGCTACACCTTC. Translating it yields CASRHGGYGYTF.

J is TRBJ2-7 and V is TRBV30; tentative D call: TRBD1 (5 bases). This CDR3 is 12 amino acids long. Trimming shortened V by 0 bases and J by 4 bases, and 7 bases separated the two germline ends. Germline assignment: CDR1 GTSNPN and CDR2 SVGIG (reference sequence). This CDR3 reads CAWSVNRYEQYF. For the CDR3, the DNA is TGTGCCTGGAGTGTAAACAGGTACGAGCAGTACTTC.

The chain links TRBV11-2 to TRBJ2-5; tentative D call: TRBD1 (6 bases). This CDR3 comprises 15 residues. The ends were cut back, 1 base at V and 5 bases at J, with 14 bases in the middle. Germline CDR1 reads SGHAT; CDR2 reads FQNNGV. The CDR3 loop reads CASSLGPTRGETQYF. The CDR3 DNA sequence: TGTGCCAGCAGCTTAGGGCCCACGAGGGGGGAGACCCAGTACTTC.

The rearrangement uses TRBV27 and TRBJ2-2; 13 nucleotides match TRBD2. Trimming at V came to 5 bases and at J to 9 bases, leaving 15 bases not matched to a gene. The CDR3 is 18 residues long. Per germline, CDR1 MNHEY and CDR2 SMNVEV (reference sequence). The CDR3 coding sequence is TGTGCCAGCAGTCGAGGATCGACTAGCGGGGGGCCCGGGAGGGAGCTGTTTTTT. It encodes CASSRGSTSGGPGRELFF.

The chain uses TRBV10-3 and TRBJ2-3; 9 bases map to TRBD2. The CDR3 totals 16 residues. The V gene's germline CDR1 is ENHRY and CDR2 SYGVKD. J lost 4 bases, V lost 4 bases, and 9 bases had no gene match. CDR3: CAISGVAGDGADTQYF. CDR3 DNA: TGTGCCATCAGTGGGGTAGCGGGAGATGGGGCAGATACGCAGTATTTT.

Notes on this clone: This same CDR3 is encoded by further DNA sequences in the sample. V gene TRBV5-1 combines with J gene TRBJ1-1; 9 nucleotides agree with TRBD1. The CDR3 runs 16 residues. The J segment lost 3 bases and the V segment lost 2 bases, leaving 8 bases of the junction unmatched. The germline V gene has CDR1 SGHRS and CDR2 YFSETQ. DNA for the CDR3: TGCGCCAGCAGCTTCGACTTGACAGGGGGGGACACTGAAGCTTTCTTT. It is translated as CASSFDLTGGDTEAFF.

The chain combines TRBV28 with TRBJ2-5; D is undetermined. The CDR3 is made up of 12 amino acids. Germline assignment: CDR1 MDHEN and CDR2 SYDVKM. Trimming removed 8 bases at V and 5 bases at J, with 12 bases between. Written as DNA, the CDR3 is TGTGCCAGCTCCCGGCGGCCGGAGACCCAGTACTTC. Translation: CASSRRPETQYF. Variable domain in full (rest from reference TRBV28 and TRBJ2-5): DVKVTQSSRYLVKRTGEKVFLECVQDMDHENMFWYRQDPGLGLRLIYFSYDVKMKEKGDIPEGYSVSREKKERFSLILESASTNQTSMYLCASSRRPETQYFGPGTRLLVL.

V and J are TRBV13 and TRBJ2-5, with 9 nucleotides matching TRBD1. The V gene end was trimmed by 2 bases and the J gene end by 5 bases; junction bases not matched to a gene: 6. Germline CDR1 PRHDT, CDR2 FYEKMQ (reference sequence). The CDR3 spans 15 residues. CDR3 sequence (DNA): TGTGCCAGCAGCTTAAGAACAGGGGGCGGGGAGACCCAGTACTTC. It encodes CASSLRTGGGETQYF.

V is TRBV6-5 and J is TRBJ2-2; the D gene is possibly TRBD2 (7 bases). V gave up 7 bases and J gave up 9 bases, with 18 bases separating them. Germline V lookup: CDR1 MNHEY, CDR2 SVGAGI. This CDR3 is 14 amino acids long. CDR3 region: CASKLEGGPRELFF. CDR3 bases: TGTGCCAGCAAACTAGAGGGGGGGCCTCGGGAGCTGTTTTTT.

This chain uses TRBV7-8 with TRBJ1-1; D ambiguous. This CDR3 contains 15 residues. The ends were cut back, 5 bases at V and 8 bases at J, with 21 bases in the middle. CDR1 is SGHVS and CDR2 is FQNEAQ in the germline V gene. CDR3 nucleotide sequence: TGTGCCAGCAGCCGGAGGACGGCTGTTGGCGAAGAAGCTTTCTTT. Residues: CASSRRTAVGEEAFF.

This clone was observed a handful of times. The chain joins TRBV5-6 to TRBJ2-7, with D unresolved. V was cut by 1 base and J by 0 bases, with 11 bases left in between. CDR3 length equals 15 residues. CDR1 is SGHDT and CDR2 is YYEEEE in the germline V gene. The CDR3 protein is CASSLMTTFSYEQYF. The CDR3 DNA reads as TGTGCCAGCAGCTTGATGACAACCTTCTCCTACGAGCAGTACTTC.

V usage is TRBV5-4 and J usage is TRBJ1-2; the match to TRBD1 covers 9 bases. Germline CDR1 reads SGHNT; CDR2 reads YYREEE (reference sequence). V shed 3 bases, J shed 5 bases, and the junction held 8 bases outside the gene matches. The CDR3 spans 15 residues. CDR3 amino acids: CASSWVPGQGYGYTF. CDR3 nucleotides: TGTGCCAGCAGCTGGGTCCCGGGACAGGGATATGGCTACACCTTC.

The chain carries TRBV7-6 and TRBJ2-7, with 8 nucleotides matching TRBD1. CDR1 is SGHVS, CDR2 FNYEAQ, per germline. V trimming: 4 bases; J trimming: 7 bases; junction bases outside the gene matches: 3. The CDR3 loop spans 12 amino acids. The DNA of the CDR3 is TGTGCCAGCAGCTCTCGACAGGGGGAGCAGTACTTC. It codes for CASSSRQGEQYF. Variable domain in full (rest from reference TRBV7-6 and TRBJ2-7): GAGVSQSPRYKVTKRGQDVALRCDPISGHVSLYWYRQALGQGPEFLTYFNYEAQQDKSGLPNDRFSAERPEGSISTLTIQRTEQRDSAMYRCASSSRQGEQYFGPGTRLTVT.

The chain carries TRBV11-2 and TRBJ2-7; TRBD2 matches at 11 bases. There are 14 residues in the CDR3. Germline V lookup: CDR1 SGHAT, CDR2 FQNNGV. V trimming: 6 bases; J trimming: 2 bases; junction bases outside the gene matches: 3. CDR3 bases: TGTGCCAGCAGGTTTAGCGGGAGGGCCTACGAGCAGTACTTC. It codes for CASRFSGRAYEQYF. The whole variable domain, filled in from reference TRBV11-2 and TRBJ2-7, reads EAGVAQSPRYKIIEKRQSVAFWCNPISGHATLYWYQQILGQGPKLLIQFQNNGVVDDSQLPKDRFSAERLKGVDSTLKIQPAKLEDSAVYLCASRFSGRAYEQYFGPGTRLTVT.

The V call is TRBV11-2, the J call TRBJ2-7; 9 bases map to TRBD1. The V segment lost 5 bases and the J segment 4 bases; nucleotides outside the gene matches: 9. The germline V gene encodes CDR1 SGHAT and CDR2 FQNNGV. There are 15 residues in the CDR3. Written as DNA, the CDR3 is TGTGCCAGCAGCGAGCCGGGACAGGGAGAATACGAGCAGTACTTC. Amino acids: CASSEPGQGEYEQYF.

The CDR3 sequence is CASSPTGYRTGELFF. As DNA, the CDR3 is TGTGCCAGCAGTCCGACAGGGTATCGCACCGGGGAGCTGTTTTTT. The chain uses TRBV25-1 and TRBJ2-2; 7 positions agree with TRBD1. V lost 5 bases, J lost 4 bases, and 7 bases stayed unmatched. This CDR3 spans 15 amino acids. The germline V gene encodes CDR1 MGHDK and CDR2 SYGVNS.

The V gene is TRBV27, the J gene TRBJ2-3; D is perhaps TRBD2 (6 bases). The germline V gene encodes CDR1 MNHEY and CDR2 SMNVEV (reference sequence). Trimming cost V 4 bases and J 10 bases, with 12 bases left between them. The CDR3 has 12 residues. As DNA, the CDR3 is TGTGCCAGCAGTTCCCAGACTAGGGCGCAGTATTTT. It specifies CASSSQTRAQYF.

This sequence joins TRBV5-4 and TRBJ1-2, with 11 nucleotides matching TRBD1. This CDR3 is built from 18 residues. CDR1 and CDR2 (germline): SGHNT, YYREEE (reference sequence). V trimming: 0 bases; J trimming: 8 bases; junction bases outside the gene matches: 15. The DNA of the CDR3 is TGTGCCAGCAGCTTGGGGCTGATTGGGACAGGGGGGTATTACGGCTACACCTTC. Protein: CASSLGLIGTGGYYGYTF.